This T cell receptor beta chain was observed in a study of T cell responses to AZD1222 COVID-19 vaccine. General study results and limits: Repertoires in all cases were sampled only once the peak T cell response had passed. Possibly, clonal diversity was underestimated; donors were largely white British and included more females. Targeting of unmutated variant regions was reportedly seen in nearly half of spike-specific TCRs.

V lost 9 bases and J lost 4, with 19 bases in between. Germline CDR1 reads LNHDA; CDR2 reads SQIVND (reference sequence). CDR3 length: 16 residues. Repertoires were generated with immunoSEQ multiplex PCR, while TCRdb's copy carries only in-frame clones and drops some. Among 150,000 to 200,000 clones, around nine tenths were seen once, and the ten largest hold around 1%. Pooled samples include second doses given at about 4 or 12 weeks. Only a few counts were recorded for this clone. What it binds is not known. The starting material was peripheral blood, obtained 28 days after the second AZD1222 dose. The V call is TRBV19, the J call TRBJ2-6; D call uncertain. This receptor was taken from an adult who received the AZD1222 COVID-19 vaccine. The CDR3 sequence is CASTQLLSGGANVLTF. Written as DNA, the CDR3 is TGTGCCAGCACCCAGCTTCTGTCGGGCGGGGCCAACGTCCTGACTTTC.